This T cell receptor beta chain appears in the sequencing data of a study of blood T cell repertoires in COVID-19. Study at large: Spain, Italy and the United States supplied samples that represented acute and convalescent COVID-19. The cDNA or gDNA used as material had been derived from T cells, B-cell-depleted T cells, or PBMCs.

In the authors' workflow: How many nucleated cells were present was estimated from reference gene primer amplification. Sequencing was performed with immunoSEQ multiplex PCR; in TCRdb, only in-frame clones are kept and a portion is missing. For V, J and clone size, that table is used; D and trimming come from the DNA. The profile covers approximately 270,000 clones, with roughly nine tenths appearing a single time and more than 1% taken by the ten largest. The cohort comprised adults aged 18 to 89 years residing in under 30 US areas. The sequence was collected from a human donor in a cohort exposed to, infected with or recovered from COVID-19 (not recorded which). The donor label of this sample is uncertain. Source material: PBMCs or T cells enriched from blood (not recorded which).

The DNA for the CDR3 is TGCGCCAGCAGTAGTACGTCACAGGTGAACACTGAAGCTTTCTTT. It specifies CASSSTSQVNTEAFF. The chain joins TRBV5-1 to TRBJ1-1; tentatively, D is TRBD1 (5 bases). In germline, CDR1 is SGHRS, CDR2 YFSETQ. The CDR3 is 15 amino acids. The V end was cut by 5 bases, the J end by 0 bases, with 14 bases between.